Included here is one T cell receptor beta chain sequence, with context. Its specificity is not known. The source of the sample is a study of blood T cells in healthy people across ages. Deletions cut 5 bases from V and 5 bases from J, with 12 bases between. The CDR3 totals 13 residues. CDR1 and CDR2 (germline): SGHVS, FNYEAQ. A second roughly 6 to 11 cycle PCR used barcoded and J-beta primers. TCRdb re-analysed the 5' RACE reads in MiXCR, keeping a single row per CDR3 protein. The repertoire holds fewer than 1,000,000 distinct CDR3 sequences, 44% seen once, with around 18% in the top ten. Findings of the study overall: Diversity was estimated from one million T cells, and these estimates were considered underestimates. The study found more naive CD4+ cells and higher diversity in long-lived than aged donors.

Roughly 10 milliliters of peripheral blood were drawn from each donor. The source material was blood. The J gene is TRBJ1-2, the V gene TRBV7-6, with D uncertain. The source is a man aged 55 to 70 in good health. DNA of the CDR3: TGTGCCAGCAGCCCTGGACCGAAGTATGGCTACACCTTC. Its translation is CASSPGPKYGYTF.